The clone carrying this T cell receptor (beta chain) was seen only a few times. Its antigen is as yet unknown. The data originate from a study of post-analysis software for immune sequencing data. Study outcomes and limitations: In patients, 4 to 6 TRBV segments were more frequent than in controls, with TRBV5-6, TRBV5-1 and TRBV20-1 among them.

cDNA libraries for TCR beta contained unique molecular identifiers. A single record per CDR3 protein comes from TCRdb applying MiXCR to the PCR reads. This sample has some 700,000 distinct CDR3 sequences, with 55% to 60% found just once. Germline V lookup: CDR1 MRHNA, CDR2 SNTAGT. This CDR3 spans 18 amino acids. Trimming took 6 bases from V and 0 from J; bases not matched to a gene: 14. The source material was blood. J is TRBJ2-1 and V is TRBV6-4; 7 bases are a match to TRBD1. This receptor was taken from a girl aged 2-10 years with multiple sclerosis. The CDR3 nucleotides read TGTGCCAGCAGCCTACCGGGACAGCGTTTCAGCTCCTACAATGAGCAGTTCTTC. Protein product: CASSLPGQRFSSYNEQFF.